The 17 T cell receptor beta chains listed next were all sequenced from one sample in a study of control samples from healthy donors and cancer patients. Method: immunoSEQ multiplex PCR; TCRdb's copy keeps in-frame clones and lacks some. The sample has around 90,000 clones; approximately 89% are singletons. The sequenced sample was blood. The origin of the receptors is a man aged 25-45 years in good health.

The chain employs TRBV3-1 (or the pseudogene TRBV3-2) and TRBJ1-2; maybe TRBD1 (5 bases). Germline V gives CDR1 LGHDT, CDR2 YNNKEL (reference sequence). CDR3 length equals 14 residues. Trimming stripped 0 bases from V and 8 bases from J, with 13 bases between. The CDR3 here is CASSQEGRGRGYTF. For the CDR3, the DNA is TGTGCCAGCAGCCAAGAAGGGCGGGGGAGAGGCTACACCTTC.

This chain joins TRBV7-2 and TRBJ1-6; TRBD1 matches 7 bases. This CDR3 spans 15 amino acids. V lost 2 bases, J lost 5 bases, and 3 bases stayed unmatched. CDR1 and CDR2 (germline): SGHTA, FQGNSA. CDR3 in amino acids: CASSLSGQHNSPLHF. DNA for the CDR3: TGTGCCAGCAGCTTATCGGGACAGCATAATTCACCCCTCCACTTT.

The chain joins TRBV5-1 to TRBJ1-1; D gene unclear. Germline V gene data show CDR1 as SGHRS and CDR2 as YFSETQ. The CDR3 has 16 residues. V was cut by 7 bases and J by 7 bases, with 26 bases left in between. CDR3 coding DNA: TGCGCCAGCCGGGGAGGGCCGGGAGTCTCTTTCGATGAAGCTTTCTTT. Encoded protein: CASRGGPGVSFDEAFF.

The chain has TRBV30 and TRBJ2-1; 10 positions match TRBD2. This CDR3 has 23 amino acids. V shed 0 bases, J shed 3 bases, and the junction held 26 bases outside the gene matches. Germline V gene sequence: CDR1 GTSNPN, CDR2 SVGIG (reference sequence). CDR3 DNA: TGTGCCTGGAGTGTATGGGCTAGCGGGGGCAACAGCCGGGTTACCGGCGGCTACAATGAGCAGTTCTTC. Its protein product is CAWSVWASGGNSRVTGGYNEQFF.

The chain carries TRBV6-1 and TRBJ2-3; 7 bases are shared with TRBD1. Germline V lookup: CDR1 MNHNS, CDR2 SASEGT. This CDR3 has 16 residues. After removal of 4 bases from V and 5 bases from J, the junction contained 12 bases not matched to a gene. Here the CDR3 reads CASSVTGVGLGDTQYF. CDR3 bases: TGTGCCAGCAGTGTAACAGGGGTCGGCCTTGGAGATACGCAGTATTTT.

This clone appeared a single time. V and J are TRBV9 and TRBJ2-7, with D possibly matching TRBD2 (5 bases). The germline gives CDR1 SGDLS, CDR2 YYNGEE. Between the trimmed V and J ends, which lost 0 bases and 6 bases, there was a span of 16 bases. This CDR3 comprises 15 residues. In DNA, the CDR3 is TGTGCCAGCAGCGTAGGAGGGCGTGGCGGCACCGAGCAGTACTTC. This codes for CASSVGGRGGTEQYF.

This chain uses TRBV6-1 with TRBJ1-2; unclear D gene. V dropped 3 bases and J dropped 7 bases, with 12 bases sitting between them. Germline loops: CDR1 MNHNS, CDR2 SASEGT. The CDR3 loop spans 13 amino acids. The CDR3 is CASSEVGSGGYTF. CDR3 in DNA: TGTGCCAGCAGTGAGGTGGGGTCGGGTGGCTACACCTTC.

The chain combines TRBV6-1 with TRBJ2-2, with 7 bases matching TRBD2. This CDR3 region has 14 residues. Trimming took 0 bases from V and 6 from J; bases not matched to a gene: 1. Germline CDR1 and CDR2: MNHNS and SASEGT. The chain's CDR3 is CASSEAGLPGELFF. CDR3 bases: TGTGCCAGCAGTGAAGCGGGACTACCCGGGGAGCTGTTTTTT.

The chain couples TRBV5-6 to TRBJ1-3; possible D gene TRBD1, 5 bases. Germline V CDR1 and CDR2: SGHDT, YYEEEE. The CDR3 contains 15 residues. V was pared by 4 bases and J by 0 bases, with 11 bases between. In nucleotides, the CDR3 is TGTGCCAGCAGCGCCGACAGCTTCTCTGGAAACACCATATATTTT. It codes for CASSADSFSGNTIYF. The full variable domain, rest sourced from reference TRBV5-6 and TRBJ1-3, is DAGVTQSPTHLIKTRGQQVTLRCSPKSGHDTVSWYQQALGQGPQFIFQYYEEEERQRGNFPDRFSGHQFPNYSSELNVNALLLGDSALYLCASSADSFSGNTIYFGEGSWLTVV.

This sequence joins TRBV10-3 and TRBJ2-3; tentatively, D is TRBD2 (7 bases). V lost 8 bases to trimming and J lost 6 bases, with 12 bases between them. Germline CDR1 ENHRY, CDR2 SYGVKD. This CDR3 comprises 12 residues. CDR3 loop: CAIGGAGDTQYF. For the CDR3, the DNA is TGTGCCATCGGGGGGGCCGGGGATACGCAGTATTTT.

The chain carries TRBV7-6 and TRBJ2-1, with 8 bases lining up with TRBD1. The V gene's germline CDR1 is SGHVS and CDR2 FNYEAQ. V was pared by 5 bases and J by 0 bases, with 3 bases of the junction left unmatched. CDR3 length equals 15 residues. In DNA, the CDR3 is TGTGCCAGCAGCCCTGACAGGGGCTCCTACAATGAGCAGTTCTTC. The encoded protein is CASSPDRGSYNEQFF.

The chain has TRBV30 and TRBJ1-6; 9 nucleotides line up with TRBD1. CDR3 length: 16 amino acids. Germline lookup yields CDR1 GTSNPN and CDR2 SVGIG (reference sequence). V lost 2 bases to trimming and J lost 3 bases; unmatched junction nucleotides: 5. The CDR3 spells CAWSPSDRGYNSPLHF. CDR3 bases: TGTGCCTGGAGTCCATCGGACAGGGGCTATAATTCACCCCTCCACTTT.

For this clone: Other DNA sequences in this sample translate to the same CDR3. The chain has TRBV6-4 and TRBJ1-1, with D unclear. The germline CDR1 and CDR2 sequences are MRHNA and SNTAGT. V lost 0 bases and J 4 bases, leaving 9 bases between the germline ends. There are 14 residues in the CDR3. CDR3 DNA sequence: TGTGCCAGCAGTGACTCGAGCCGGGGCACTGAAGCTTTCTTT. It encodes CASSDSSRGTEAFF.

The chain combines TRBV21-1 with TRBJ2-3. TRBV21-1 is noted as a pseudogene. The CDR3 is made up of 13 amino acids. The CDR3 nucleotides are TGTGCCCAGATAGATGTAAGGACAGATACGCAGTATTTT. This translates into CAQIDVRTDTQYF.

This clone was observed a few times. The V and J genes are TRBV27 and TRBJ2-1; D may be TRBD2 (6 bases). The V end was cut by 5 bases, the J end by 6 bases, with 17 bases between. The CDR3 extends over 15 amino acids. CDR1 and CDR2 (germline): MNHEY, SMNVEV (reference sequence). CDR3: CASSRLWGVGNEQFF. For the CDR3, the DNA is TGTGCCAGCAGTCGTCTCTGGGGGGTGGGCAATGAGCAGTTCTTC.

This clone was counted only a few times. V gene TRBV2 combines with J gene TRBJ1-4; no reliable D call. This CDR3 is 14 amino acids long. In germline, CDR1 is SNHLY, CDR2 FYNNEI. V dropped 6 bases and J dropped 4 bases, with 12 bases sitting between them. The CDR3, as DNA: TGTGCCAGCAGAGGAGGGCAGCTTAATGAAAAACTGTTTTTT. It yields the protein CASRGGQLNEKLFF. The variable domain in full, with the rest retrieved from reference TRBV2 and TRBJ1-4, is EPEVTQTPSHQVTQMGQEVILRCVPISNHLYFYWYRQILGQKVEFLVSFYNNEISEKSEIFDDQFSVERPDGSNFTLKIRSTKLEDSAMYFCASRGGQLNEKLFFGSGTQLSVL.

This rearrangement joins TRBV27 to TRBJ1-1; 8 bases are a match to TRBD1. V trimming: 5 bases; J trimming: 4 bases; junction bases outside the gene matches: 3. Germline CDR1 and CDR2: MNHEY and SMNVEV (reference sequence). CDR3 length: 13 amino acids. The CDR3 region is CASSTGGFTEAFF. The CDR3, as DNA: TGTGCCAGCAGTACAGGGGGTTTCACTGAAGCTTTCTTT.